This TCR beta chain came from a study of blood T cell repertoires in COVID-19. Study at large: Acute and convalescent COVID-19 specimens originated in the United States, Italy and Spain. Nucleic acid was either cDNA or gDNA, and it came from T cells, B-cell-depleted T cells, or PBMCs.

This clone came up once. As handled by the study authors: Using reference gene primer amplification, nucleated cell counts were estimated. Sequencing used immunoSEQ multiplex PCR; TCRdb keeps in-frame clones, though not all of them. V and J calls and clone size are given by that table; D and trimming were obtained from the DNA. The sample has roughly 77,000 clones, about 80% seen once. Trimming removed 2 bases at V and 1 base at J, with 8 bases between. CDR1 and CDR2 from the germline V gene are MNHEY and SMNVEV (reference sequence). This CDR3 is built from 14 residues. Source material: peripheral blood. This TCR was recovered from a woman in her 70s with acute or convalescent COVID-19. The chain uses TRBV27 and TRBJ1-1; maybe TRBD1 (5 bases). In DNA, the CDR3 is TGTGCCAGCAGTTTACAGGGAGGGAACACTGAAGCTTTCTTT. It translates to CASSLQGGNTEAFF.